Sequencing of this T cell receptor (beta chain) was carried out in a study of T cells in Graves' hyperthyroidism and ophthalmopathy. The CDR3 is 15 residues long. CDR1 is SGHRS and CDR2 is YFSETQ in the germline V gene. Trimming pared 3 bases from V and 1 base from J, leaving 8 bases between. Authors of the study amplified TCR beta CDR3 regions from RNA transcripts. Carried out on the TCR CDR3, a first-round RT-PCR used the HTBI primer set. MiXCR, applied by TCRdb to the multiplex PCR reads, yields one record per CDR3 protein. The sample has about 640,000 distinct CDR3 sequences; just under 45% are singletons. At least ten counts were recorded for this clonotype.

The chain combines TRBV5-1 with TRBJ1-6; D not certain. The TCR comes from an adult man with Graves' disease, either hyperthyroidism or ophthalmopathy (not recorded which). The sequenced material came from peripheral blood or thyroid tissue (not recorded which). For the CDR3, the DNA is TGCGCCAGCAGCTCCTCCGAATCCTATAATTCACCCCTCCACTTT. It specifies CASSSSESYNSPLHF.